This TCR beta chain was recovered during a study of cytomegalovirus exposure and HLA in healthy donors. Study-level information: The approximately 670 first-cohort repertoires and the 120 or so validation repertoires shared the same platform, a later analysis reported.

On this clone: Its antigen is currently unknown.

Generated by immunoSEQ multiplex PCR, the TCRdb table keeps only in-frame clones and is missing some. There are more than 95,000 clones in the sample; 70% to 90% occur only once, and about 1.9% lies in the top ten. The length of the CDR3 is 16 residues. From germline, CDR1 is SGHRS and CDR2 YFSETQ. J gave up 0 bases and V 5 bases, and 4 bases lay outside the gene matches. General study results and limits: There were three CMV-associated chains whose specificity for CMV antigens was confirmed in vitro.

The receptor was derived from a young woman in good health and CMV-seronegative. The sequenced sample was PBMCs. The chain carries TRBV5-1 and TRBJ2-2; 10 bases match TRBD2. CDR3 nucleotide sequence: TGCGCCAGCAGACTTAGCGGGGGGCCGAACACCGGGGAGCTGTTTTTT. Its translation is CASRLSGGPNTGELFF.